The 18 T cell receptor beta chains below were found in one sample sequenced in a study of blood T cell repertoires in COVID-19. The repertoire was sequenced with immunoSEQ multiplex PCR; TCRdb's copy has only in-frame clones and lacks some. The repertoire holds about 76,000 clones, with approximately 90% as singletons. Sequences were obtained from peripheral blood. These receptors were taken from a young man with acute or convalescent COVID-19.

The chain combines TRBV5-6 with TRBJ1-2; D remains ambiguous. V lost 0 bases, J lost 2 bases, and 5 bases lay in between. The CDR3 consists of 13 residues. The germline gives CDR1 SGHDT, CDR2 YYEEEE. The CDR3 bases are TGTGCCAGCAGCTTGGCAGCGAACTATGGCTACACCTTC. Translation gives CASSLAANYGYTF.

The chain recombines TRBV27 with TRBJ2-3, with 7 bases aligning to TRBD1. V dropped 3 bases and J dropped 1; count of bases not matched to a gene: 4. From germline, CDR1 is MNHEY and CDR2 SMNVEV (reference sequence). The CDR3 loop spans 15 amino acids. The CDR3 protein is CASSFATGGTDTQYF. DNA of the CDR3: TGTGCCAGCAGTTTTGCAACAGGGGGCACAGATACGCAGTATTTT.

The CDR3 bases are TGTGCCAGCAGCCGTTTTAGCGGGAGTTCTCAAGAGACCCAGTACTTC. Its translation: CASSRFSGSSQETQYF. The V gene is TRBV7-9, the J gene TRBJ2-5; 9 nucleotides match TRBD2. J was trimmed by 2 bases and V by 5 bases; bases with no gene match: 9. Germline CDR1 is SEHNR and CDR2 is FQNEAQ (reference sequence). This CDR3 has 16 residues.

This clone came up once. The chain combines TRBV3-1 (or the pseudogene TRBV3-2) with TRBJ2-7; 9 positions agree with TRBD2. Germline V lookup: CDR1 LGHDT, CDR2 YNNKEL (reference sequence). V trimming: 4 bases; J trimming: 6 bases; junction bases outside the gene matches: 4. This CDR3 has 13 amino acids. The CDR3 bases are TGTGCCAGCAGCCCGGGACTAGCACGCGAGCAGTACTTC. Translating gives CASSPGLAREQYF.

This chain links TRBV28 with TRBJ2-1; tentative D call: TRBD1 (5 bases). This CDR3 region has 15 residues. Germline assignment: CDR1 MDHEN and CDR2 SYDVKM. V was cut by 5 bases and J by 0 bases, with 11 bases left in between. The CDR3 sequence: CASSRTFSSYNEQFF. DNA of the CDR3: TGTGCCAGCAGTCGGACATTTAGCTCCTACAATGAGCAGTTCTTC.

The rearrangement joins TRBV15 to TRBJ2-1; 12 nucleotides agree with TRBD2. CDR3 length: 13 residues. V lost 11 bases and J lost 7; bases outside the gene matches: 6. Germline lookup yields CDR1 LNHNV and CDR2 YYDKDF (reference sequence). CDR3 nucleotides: TGTGCCTCTAGCGGGAGGGCTCCGAATGAGCAGTTCTTC. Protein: CASSGRAPNEQFF.

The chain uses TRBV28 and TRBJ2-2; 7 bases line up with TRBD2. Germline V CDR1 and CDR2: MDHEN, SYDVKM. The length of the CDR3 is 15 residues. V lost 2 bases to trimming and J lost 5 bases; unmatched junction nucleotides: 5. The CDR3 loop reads CASSLGGGVTGELFF. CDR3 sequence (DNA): TGTGCCAGCAGTTTAGGTGGGGGGGTAACCGGGGAGCTGTTTTTT.

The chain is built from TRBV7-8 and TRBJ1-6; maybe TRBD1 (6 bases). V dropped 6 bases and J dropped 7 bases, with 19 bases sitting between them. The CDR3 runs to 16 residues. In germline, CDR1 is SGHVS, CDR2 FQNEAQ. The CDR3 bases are TGTGCCAGCAGTTTTGACAGGCTCCCGGGGAATTCACCCCTCCACTTT. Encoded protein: CASSFDRLPGNSPLHF.

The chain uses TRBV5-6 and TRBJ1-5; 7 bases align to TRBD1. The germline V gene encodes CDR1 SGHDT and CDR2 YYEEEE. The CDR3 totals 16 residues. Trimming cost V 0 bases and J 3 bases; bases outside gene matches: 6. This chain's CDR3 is CASSLEGGRVNQPQHF. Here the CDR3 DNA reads TGTGCCAGCAGCTTGGAAGGGGGCAGGGTCAATCAGCCCCAGCATTTT. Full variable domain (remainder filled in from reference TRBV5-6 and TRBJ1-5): DAGVTQSPTHLIKTRGQQVTLRCSPKSGHDTVSWYQQALGQGPQFIFQYYEEEERQRGNFPDRFSGHQFPNYSSELNVNALLLGDSALYLCASSLEGGRVNQPQHFGDGTRLSIL.

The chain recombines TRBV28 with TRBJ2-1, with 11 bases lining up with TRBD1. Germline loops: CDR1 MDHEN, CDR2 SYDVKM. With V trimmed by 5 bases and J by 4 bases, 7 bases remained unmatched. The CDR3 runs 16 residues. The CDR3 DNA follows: TGTGCCAGCAGTCCATCCGGGACAGGGGGATACAATGAGCAGTTCTTC. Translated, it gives CASSPSGTGGYNEQFF.

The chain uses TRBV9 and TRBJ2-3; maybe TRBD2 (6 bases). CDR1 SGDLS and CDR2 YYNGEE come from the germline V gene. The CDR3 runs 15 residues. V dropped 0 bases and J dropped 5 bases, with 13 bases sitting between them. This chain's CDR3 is CASSVDGGGKDTQYF. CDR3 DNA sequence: TGTGCCAGCAGCGTAGACGGCGGCGGGAAAGATACGCAGTATTTT.

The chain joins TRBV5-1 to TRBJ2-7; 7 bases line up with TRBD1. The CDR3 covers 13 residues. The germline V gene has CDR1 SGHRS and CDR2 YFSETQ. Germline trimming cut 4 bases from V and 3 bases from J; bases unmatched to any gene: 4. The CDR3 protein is CASSKGQRYEQYF. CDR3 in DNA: TGCGCCAGCAGCAAGGGACAGCGCTACGAGCAGTACTTC.

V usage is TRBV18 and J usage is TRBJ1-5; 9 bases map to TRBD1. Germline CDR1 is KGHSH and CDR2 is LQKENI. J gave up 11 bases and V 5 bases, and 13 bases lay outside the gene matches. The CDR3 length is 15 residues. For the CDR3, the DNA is TGTGCCAGCTCATCGATGTCGGGACAGGGAATGACCCAGCATTTT. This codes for CASSSMSGQGMTQHF.

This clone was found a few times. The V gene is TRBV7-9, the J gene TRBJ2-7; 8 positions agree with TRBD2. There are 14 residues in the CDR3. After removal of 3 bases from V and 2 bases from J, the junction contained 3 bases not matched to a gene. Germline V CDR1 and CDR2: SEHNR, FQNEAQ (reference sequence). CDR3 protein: CASSFSGMPYEQYF. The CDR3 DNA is TGTGCCAGCAGCTTTAGCGGGATGCCCTACGAGCAGTACTTC.

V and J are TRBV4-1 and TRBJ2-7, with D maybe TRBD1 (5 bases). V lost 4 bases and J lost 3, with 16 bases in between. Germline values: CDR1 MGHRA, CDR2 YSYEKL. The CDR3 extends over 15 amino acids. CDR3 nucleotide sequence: TGCGCCAGCAGCCCGACTGACACAGGAAGCTACGAGCAGTACTTC. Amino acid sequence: CASSPTDTGSYEQYF.

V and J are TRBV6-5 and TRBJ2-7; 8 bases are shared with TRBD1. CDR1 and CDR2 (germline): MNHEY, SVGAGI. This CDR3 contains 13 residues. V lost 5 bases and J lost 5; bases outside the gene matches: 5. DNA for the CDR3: TGTGCCAGCAGTATACAGGGGGGCAACGAGCAGTACTTC. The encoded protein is CASSIQGGNEQYF.

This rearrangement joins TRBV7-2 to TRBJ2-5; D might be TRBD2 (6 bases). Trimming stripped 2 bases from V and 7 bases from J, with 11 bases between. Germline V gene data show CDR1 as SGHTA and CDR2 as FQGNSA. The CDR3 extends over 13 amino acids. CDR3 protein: CASSLLLGGTQYF. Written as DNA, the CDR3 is TGTGCCAGCAGCTTACTGCTCGGGGGGACCCAGTACTTC.

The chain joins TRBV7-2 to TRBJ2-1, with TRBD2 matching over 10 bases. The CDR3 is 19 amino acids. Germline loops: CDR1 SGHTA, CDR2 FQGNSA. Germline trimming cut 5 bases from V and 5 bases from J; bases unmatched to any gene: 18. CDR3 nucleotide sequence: TGTGCCAGCAGCCCAAACTCGGCTTCCTGGAGCGGGAGGGACAATGAGCAGTTCTTC. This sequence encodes CASSPNSASWSGRDNEQFF.